This record covers a single TCR beta chain. The CDR3 consists of 16 residues. Germline V gene data show CDR1 as SGDLS and CDR2 as YYNGEE. This specimen belongs to a study of T cells expressing NK-cell markers. TCRdb reprocessed the 5' RACE reads and reports one entry per CDR3 protein, with no DNA. This specimen shows roughly 390,000 distinct CDR3 sequences; the ten leading clones hold over 8.5%. The V and J genes are TRBV9 and TRBJ2-1. The sample taken for sequencing was blood T cells: a sorted CD56 or NKG2C T cell subset, CD4+ or CD8+ T cells, or bulk PBMC T cells (not recorded which). The clonotype was recovered from a woman aged 45-65 years in good health. CDR3 region: CASSVARSSAYNEQFF.